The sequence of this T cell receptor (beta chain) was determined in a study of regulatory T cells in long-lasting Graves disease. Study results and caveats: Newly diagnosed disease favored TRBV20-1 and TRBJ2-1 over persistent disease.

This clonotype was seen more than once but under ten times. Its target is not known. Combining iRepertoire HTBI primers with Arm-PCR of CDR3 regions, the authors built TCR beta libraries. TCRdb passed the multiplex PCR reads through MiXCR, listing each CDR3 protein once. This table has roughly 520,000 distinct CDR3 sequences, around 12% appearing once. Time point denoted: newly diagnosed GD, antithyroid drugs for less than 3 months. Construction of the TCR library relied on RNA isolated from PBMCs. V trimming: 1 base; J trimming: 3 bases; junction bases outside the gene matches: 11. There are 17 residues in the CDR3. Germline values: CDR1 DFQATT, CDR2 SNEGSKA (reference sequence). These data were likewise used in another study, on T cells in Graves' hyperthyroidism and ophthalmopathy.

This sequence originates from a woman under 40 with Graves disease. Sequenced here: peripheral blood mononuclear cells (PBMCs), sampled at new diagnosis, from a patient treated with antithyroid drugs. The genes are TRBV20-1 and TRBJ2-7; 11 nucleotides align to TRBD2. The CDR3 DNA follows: TGCAGTGCTAGAGCACTAGCGGGAGTCTTACTATACTACGAGCAGTACTTC. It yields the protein CSARALAGVLLYYEQYF.